One and the same sample provided the 7 T cell receptor beta chains below, sequenced in a study of identifying expanded T cells in peripheral blood. TCRdb's copy holds only in-frame clones and misses some; the assay was immunoSEQ multiplex PCR. The data hold some 70,000 clones, with about nine tenths observed a single time. The specimen was blood. These receptors originate from a person between 18 and 70 years old in good health.

A word on this clone: Other DNA variants within this sample encode the same CDR3. This chain connects TRBV9 to TRBJ2-2, with 7 positions matching TRBD2. Germline assignment: CDR1 SGDLS and CDR2 YYNGEE. With 2 bases clipped from V and 3 bases from J, the junction kept 1 base outside the gene matches. This CDR3 is 14 amino acids long. CDR3 nucleotides: TGTGCCAGCAGCGTGGGAGGGGACACCGGGGAGCTGTTTTTT. This translates into CASSVGGDTGELFF.

J is TRBJ1-4 and V is TRBV5-1; 8 bases fit TRBD1. J was trimmed by 5 bases and V by 0 bases; bases with no gene match: 3. The CDR3 runs 15 residues. The germline gives CDR1 SGHRS, CDR2 YFSETQ. As DNA, the CDR3 is TGCGCCAGCAGCTTGGCGACAGGGGAGAATGAAAAACTGTTTTTT. Protein sequence: CASSLATGENEKLFF.

This clone was picked up one time. This chain joins TRBV18 and TRBJ1-2, with D possibly being TRBD1 (5 bases). CDR3 length: 13 residues. Germline values: CDR1 KGHSH, CDR2 LQKENI. The V gene lost 0 bases and the J gene lost 7 bases, with 9 bases spanning the gap. The DNA for the CDR3 is TGTGCCAGCTCACCACCTTCAGGGTTTGGCTACACCTTC. It encodes CASSPPSGFGYTF. Variable domain in full (rest from reference TRBV18 and TRBJ1-2): NAGVMQNPRHLVRRRGQEARLRCSPMKGHSHVYWYRQLPEEGLKFMVYLQKENIIDESGMPKERFSAEFPKEGPSILRIQQVVRGDSAAYFCASSPPSGFGYTFGSGTRLTVV.

In DNA form, the CDR3 reads TGTGCCAGCAGAGGGGAACAGGCCTCCTATGGCTACACCTTC. Encoded protein: CASRGEQASYGYTF. The rearrangement links TRBV28 to TRBJ1-2; a possible D gene is TRBD1 (5 bases). Germline V gives CDR1 MDHEN, CDR2 SYDVKM. This CDR3 spans 14 amino acids. The V end lost 6 bases, the J end lost 4 bases, and 15 bases lay between the germline ends.

This chain connects TRBV7-2 to TRBJ2-2, with TRBD1 matching 8 bases. CDR3 length equals 15 residues. V was clipped by 3 bases and J by 6 bases; unmatched bases: 6. Looked up from germline, CDR1 is SGHTA and CDR2 is FQGNSA. The CDR3, as DNA: TGTGCCAGCAGCTTCGTTGGACAGGGTTCCGGGGAGCTGTTTTTT. Translated, it gives CASSFVGQGSGELFF.

V and J are TRBV10-3 and TRBJ1-5; a possible D gene is TRBD1 (5 bases). In germline, CDR1 is ENHRY, CDR2 SYGVKD. The CDR3 runs to 13 residues. V lost 10 bases, J lost 6 bases, and 16 bases lay in between. DNA of the CDR3: TGTGCCACGAAAGACCCCGGGGCTCAGCCCCAGCATTTT. Protein sequence: CATKDPGAQPQHF.

This chain joins TRBV19 and TRBJ2-7; D remains unclear. The V gene's germline CDR1 is LNHDA and CDR2 SQIVND (reference sequence). The CDR3 totals 13 residues. Trimming stripped 5 bases from V and 6 bases from J, with 14 bases between. The CDR3 protein is CASSRDTEIEQYF. CDR3 coding DNA: TGTGCCAGTAGTCGCGACACGGAAATCGAGCAGTACTTC.